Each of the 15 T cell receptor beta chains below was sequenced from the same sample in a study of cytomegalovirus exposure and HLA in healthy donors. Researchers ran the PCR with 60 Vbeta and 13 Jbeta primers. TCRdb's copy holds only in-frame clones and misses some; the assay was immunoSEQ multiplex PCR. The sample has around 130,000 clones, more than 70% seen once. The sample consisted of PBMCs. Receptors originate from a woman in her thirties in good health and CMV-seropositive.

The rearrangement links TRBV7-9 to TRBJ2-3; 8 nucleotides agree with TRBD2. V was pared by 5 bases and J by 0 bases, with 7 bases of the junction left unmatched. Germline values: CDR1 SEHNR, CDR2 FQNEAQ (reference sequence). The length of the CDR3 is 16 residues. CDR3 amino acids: CASSPGGAASTDTQYF. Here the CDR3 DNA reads TGTGCCAGCAGCCCGGGGGGGGCCGCTAGCACAGATACGCAGTATTTT.

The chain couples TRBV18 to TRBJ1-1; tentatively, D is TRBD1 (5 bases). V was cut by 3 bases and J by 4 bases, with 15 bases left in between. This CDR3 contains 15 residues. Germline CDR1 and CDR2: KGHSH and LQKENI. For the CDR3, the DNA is TGTGCCAGCTCACCTCCGGGGCAGGGAGGCACTGAAGCTTTCTTT. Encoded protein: CASSPPGQGGTEAFF.

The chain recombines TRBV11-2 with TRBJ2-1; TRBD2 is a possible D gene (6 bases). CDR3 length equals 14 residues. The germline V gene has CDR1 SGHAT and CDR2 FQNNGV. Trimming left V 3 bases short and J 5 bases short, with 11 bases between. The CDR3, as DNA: TGTGCCAGCAGCTTCACCGGGAGCAACAATGAGCAGTTCTTC. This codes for CASSFTGSNNEQFF.

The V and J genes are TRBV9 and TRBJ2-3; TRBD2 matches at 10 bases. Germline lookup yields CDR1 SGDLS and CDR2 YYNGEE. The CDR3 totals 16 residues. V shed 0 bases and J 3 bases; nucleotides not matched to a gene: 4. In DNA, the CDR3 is TGTGCCAGCAGCGTAGGGGGGACTAGCGTTACAGATACGCAGTATTTT. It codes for CASSVGGTSVTDTQYF. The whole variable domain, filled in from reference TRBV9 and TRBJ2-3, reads DSGVTQTPKHLITATGQRVTLRCSPRSGDLSVYWYQQSLDQGLQFLIQYYNGEERAKGNILERFSAQQFPDLHSELNLSSLELGDSALYFCASSVGGTSVTDTQYFGPGTRLTVL.

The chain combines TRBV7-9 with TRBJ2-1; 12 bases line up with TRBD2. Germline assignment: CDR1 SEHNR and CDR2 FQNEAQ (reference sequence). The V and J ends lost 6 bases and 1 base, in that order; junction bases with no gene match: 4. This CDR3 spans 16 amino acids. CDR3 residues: CASRPSGGASYNEQFF. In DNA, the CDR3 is TGTGCCAGCAGGCCTAGCGGGGGGGCTTCCTACAATGAGCAGTTCTTC.

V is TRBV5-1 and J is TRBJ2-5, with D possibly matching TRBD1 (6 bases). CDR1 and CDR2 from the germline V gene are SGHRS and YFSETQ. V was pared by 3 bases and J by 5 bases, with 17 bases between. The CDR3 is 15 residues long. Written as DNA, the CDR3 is TGCGCCAGCAGCTCCACCCGGACAGCTGGGGAGACCCAGTACTTC. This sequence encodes CASSSTRTAGETQYF.

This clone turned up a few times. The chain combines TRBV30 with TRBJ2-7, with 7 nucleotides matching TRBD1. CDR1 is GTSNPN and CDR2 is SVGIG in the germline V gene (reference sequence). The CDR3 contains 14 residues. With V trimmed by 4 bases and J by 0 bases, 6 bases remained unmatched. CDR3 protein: CAWTGQVPSYEQYF. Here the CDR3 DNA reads TGTGCCTGGACTGGACAGGTCCCCTCCTACGAGCAGTACTTC.

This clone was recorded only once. CDR3: CAWRRGTTTDTQYF. The CDR3 coding sequence is TGTGCCTGGAGGCGTGGGACTACCACAGATACGCAGTATTTT. The chain recombines TRBV30 with TRBJ2-3, with 7 nucleotides matching TRBD2. The CDR3 contains 14 residues. Germline V gives CDR1 GTSNPN, CDR2 SVGIG (reference sequence). Trimming cost V 3 bases and J 2 bases; bases outside gene matches: 5.

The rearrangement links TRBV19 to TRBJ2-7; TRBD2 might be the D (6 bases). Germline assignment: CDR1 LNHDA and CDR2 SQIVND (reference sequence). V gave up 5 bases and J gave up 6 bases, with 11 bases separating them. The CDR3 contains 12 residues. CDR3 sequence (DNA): TGTGCCAGTAGTGCGGCGGGGCGCGAGCAGTACTTC. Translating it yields CASSAAGREQYF.

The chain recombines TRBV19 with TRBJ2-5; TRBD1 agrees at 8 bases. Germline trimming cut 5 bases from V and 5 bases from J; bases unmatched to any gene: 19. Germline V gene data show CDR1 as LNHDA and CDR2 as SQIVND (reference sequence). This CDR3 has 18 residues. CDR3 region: CASSPRPQGTGRRETQYF. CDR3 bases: TGTGCCAGTAGTCCGAGGCCCCAAGGGACAGGTAGGAGGGAGACCCAGTACTTC.

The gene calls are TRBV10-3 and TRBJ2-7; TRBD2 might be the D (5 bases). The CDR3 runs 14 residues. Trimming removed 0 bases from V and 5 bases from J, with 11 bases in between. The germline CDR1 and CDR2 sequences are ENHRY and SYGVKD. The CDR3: CAISESPGRDEQYF. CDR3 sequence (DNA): TGTGCCATCAGTGAGTCCCCCGGGCGGGACGAGCAGTACTTC.

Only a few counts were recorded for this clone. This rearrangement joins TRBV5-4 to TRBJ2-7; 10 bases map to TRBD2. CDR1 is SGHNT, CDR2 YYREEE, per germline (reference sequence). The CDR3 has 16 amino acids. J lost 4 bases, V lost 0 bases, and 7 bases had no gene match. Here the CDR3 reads CASSLGAAGGPYEQYF. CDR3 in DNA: TGTGCCAGCAGCTTGGGTGCAGCGGGAGGGCCTTACGAGCAGTACTTC.

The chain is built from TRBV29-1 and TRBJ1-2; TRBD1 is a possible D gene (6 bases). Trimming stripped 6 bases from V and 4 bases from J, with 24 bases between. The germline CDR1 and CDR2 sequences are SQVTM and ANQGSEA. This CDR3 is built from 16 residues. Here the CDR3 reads CSVLFYRERGSYGYTF. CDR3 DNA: TGCAGCGTCCTTTTCTACAGGGAAAGGGGGAGCTATGGCTACACCTTC.

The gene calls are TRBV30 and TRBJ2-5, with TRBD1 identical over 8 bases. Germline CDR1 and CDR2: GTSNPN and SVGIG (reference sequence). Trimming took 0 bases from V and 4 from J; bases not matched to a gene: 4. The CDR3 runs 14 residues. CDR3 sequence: CAWSVTGDLETQYF. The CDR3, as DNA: TGTGCCTGGAGTGTGACAGGGGACCTAGAGACCCAGTACTTC.

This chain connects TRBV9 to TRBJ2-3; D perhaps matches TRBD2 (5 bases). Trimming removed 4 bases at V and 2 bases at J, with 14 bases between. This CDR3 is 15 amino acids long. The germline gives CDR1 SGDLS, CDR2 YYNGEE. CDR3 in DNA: TGTGCCAGCAGCCCCGACGGACTTATCACAGATACGCAGTATTTT. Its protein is CASSPDGLITDTQYF.